These T cell receptor beta chains were read from a single sample in a study of CD8+ T cells in alopecia areata. Profiled with immunoSEQ multiplex PCR; TCRdb holds only in-frame clones, not every one. Counted here are under 300,000 clones, about 68% occurring once; the ten biggest clones make up 0.95% to 1.5%. The input for sequencing was CD4+ T cells sorted from blood, taken at week 0. Receptors originate from a human donor with alopecia areata. CDR3s include the opening cysteine and the closing phenylalanine or tryptophan. D genes are given only for firm matches. Clone size is not always given. Where it is, it says once, few, many or a class for expanded clones.

>TRBJ2-4|TRBV5-1|NA|TRBD1
CASSLQGRDKNIQYF
TGCGCCAGCAGCTTACAGGGGCGAGACAAAAACATTCAGTACTTC
>TRBJ2-5|TRBV29-1|NA|NA
CSALQGGETQYF
TGCAGCGCTTTACAGGGCGGCGAGACCCAGTACTTC
>TRBJ2-1|TRBV5-6|NA|NA
CASSLRGQSSYNEQFF
TGTGCCAGCAGCCTAAGGGGCCAAAGCTCCTACAATGAGCAGTTCTTC
>TRBJ2-7|TRBV27|few|NA
CASSRLGGARYEQYF
TGTGCCAGCAGCCGGCTGGGCGGAGCCCGCTACGAGCAGTACTTC
>TRBJ2-7|TRBV6-1|NA|NA
CASSEGPSLYEQYF
TGTGCCAGCAGTGAAGGTCCTTCCCTCTACGAGCAGTACTTC
>TRBJ2-1|TRBV4-3|few|NA
CASSQGQGSYNEQFF
TGCGCCAGCAGCCAAGGCCAGGGGAGCTACAATGAGCAGTTCTTC
>TRBJ2-5|TRBV14|NA|TRBD1
CASSRRDRDAKETQYF
TGTGCCAGCAGCCGGAGGGACAGGGACGCGAAAGAGACCCAGTACTTC
>TRBJ2-1|TRBV5-1|NA|NA
CASSLVLADEQFF
TGCGCCAGCAGCTTGGTTCTAGCCGATGAGCAGTTCTTC
>TRBJ2-5|TRBV5-4|NA|NA
CASSLPQTQETQYF
TGTGCCAGCAGCTTACCACAGACCCAAGAGACCCAGTACTTC
>TRBJ1-2|TRBV4-1|NA|NA
CASSQPTGAYYGYTF
TGCGCCAGCAGCCAGCCTACCGGGGCATACTATGGCTACACCTTC
>TRBJ1-6|TRBV9|NA|NA
CASSAYRDSPLHF
TGTGCCAGCAGCGCGTATCGAGATTCACCCCTCCACTTT
>TRBJ1-1|TRBV30|once|NA
CAWSVRLTNTEAFF
TGTGCCTGGAGTGTTAGACTTACGAACACTGAAGCTTTCTTT
>TRBJ2-2|TRBV9|NA|TRBD2
CASSVLAGNTGELFF
TGTGCCAGCAGCGTACTAGCGGGGAACACCGGGGAGCTGTTTTTT
>TRBJ2-3|TRBV5-4|NA|TRBD1
CASSLGPDRDEYF
TGTGCCAGCAGCCTTGGACCGGACAGGGACGAGTATTTT
>TRBJ1-5|TRBV27|few|NA
CASSSNPQGIEPQHF
TGTGCCAGCAGCTCAAACCCGCAGGGGATTGAGCCCCAGCATTTT
>TRBJ2-3|TRBV30|NA|NA
CAWRAGTDTQYF
TGTGCCTGGAGGGCGGGGACAGATACGCAGTATTTT
>TRBJ2-1|TRBV27|NA|TRBD1
CASSIGQGSYNEQFF
TGTGCCAGCAGCATCGGACAGGGGTCCTACAATGAGCAGTTCTTC
>TRBJ2-5|TRBV19|NA|NA
CASSIGPQETQYF
TGTGCCAGTAGTATAGGACCCCAAGAGACCCAGTACTTC
>TRBJ2-5|TRBV29-1|NA|NA
CSVVGGVHPETQYF
TGCAGCGTTGTGGGTGGAGTCCACCCGGAGACCCAGTACTTC
>TRBJ1-6|TRBV30|NA|NA
CAWSDRLNSPLHF
TGTGCCTGGAGTGACCGCCTTAATTCACCCCTCCACTTT
>TRBJ2-4|TRBV5-4|NA|TRBD2
CASSSGTSGVAKNIQYF
TGTGCCAGCAGCTCAGGGACTAGCGGGGTAGCCAAAAACATTCAGTACTTC
>TRBJ1-2|TRBV7-2|NA|NA
CASSLWAVVGYTF
TGTGCCAGCAGCTTGTGGGCGGTCGTTGGCTACACCTTC
>TRBJ2-7|TRBV30|NA|TRBD1
CAWSVATGSAYEQYF
TGTGCCTGGAGTGTAGCGACAGGGAGCGCCTACGAGCAGTACTTC
>TRBJ1-1|TRBV29-1|NA|NA
CSAGRTNTEAFF
TGCAGCGCGGGACGGACGAACACTGAAGCTTTCTTT
>TRBJ2-7|TRBV29-1|NA|NA
CSVERGQAQYF
TGCAGCGTTGAGAGGGGCCAGGCCCAGTACTTC
>TRBJ2-7|TRBV7-9|NA|NA
CASSETYEQYF
TGTGCCAGCAGCGAAACCTACGAGCAGTACTTC
>TRBJ2-5|TRBV30|NA|NA
CAWSVGNSETQYF
TGTGCCTGGAGTGTTGGGAATTCGGAGACCCAGTACTTC
>TRBJ1-1|TRBV30|few|NA
CAKKRKMNTEAFF
TGTGCCAAAAAACGGAAGATGAACACTGAAGCTTTCTTT
>TRBJ1-2|TRBV27|NA|NA
CASSFGGPYGYTF
TGTGCCAGCAGTTTCGGCGGCCCCTATGGCTACACCTTC
>TRBJ1-5|TRBV6-5|NA|NA
CASIQGWNQPQHF
TGTGCCAGCATCCAGGGTTGGAATCAGCCCCAGCATTTT
>TRBJ2-4|TRBV7-2|NA|NA
CASSIARDRNIQYF
TGTGCCAGCAGCATAGCCAGGGATAGAAACATTCAGTACTTC
>TRBJ1-3|TRBV5-1|NA|NA
CASSTDTVSGNTIYF
TGCGCCAGCAGCACGGATACAGTCTCTGGAAACACCATATATTTT
>TRBJ1-2|TRBV10-3|NA|NA
CAIRISPGDYGYTF
TGTGCCATAAGGATAAGTCCCGGGGACTATGGCTACACCTTC
>TRBJ2-6|TRBV12-5|NA|NA
CASLGSGANVLTF
TGTGCTAGTCTTGGCTCTGGGGCCAACGTCCTGACTTTC
>TRBJ2-1|TRBV29-1|NA|TRBD2
CSVDGERGGANEQFF
TGCAGCGTTGACGGTGAGCGGGGGGGTGCCAATGAGCAGTTCTTC
>TRBJ2-5|TRBV29-1|few|NA
CSVEWVGQETQYF
TGCAGCGTTGAATGGGTCGGCCAAGAGACCCAGTACTTC
>TRBJ2-4|TRBV30|NA|NA
CAWSAGTGNIQYF
TGTGCCTGGAGTGCAGGGACGGGGAACATTCAGTACTTC
>TRBJ2-3|TRBV7-9|NA|NA
CASSPERVQGADTQYF
TGTGCCAGCAGCCCCGAACGGGTTCAGGGTGCAGATACGCAGTATTTT
>TRBJ1-5|TRBV30|NA|NA
CAWGPGRDNQPQHF
TGTGCCTGGGGCCCTGGGAGGGATAATCAGCCCCAGCATTTT
>TRBJ1-6|TRBV2|NA|TRBD1
CASSTTGGGSPLHF
TGTGCCAGCAGTACGACAGGGGGGGGATCACCCCTCCACTTT
>TRBJ2-3|TRBV29-1|NA|NA
CSALDSRHMNTQYF
TGCAGCGCCCTGGACTCCCGCCACATGAATACGCAGTATTTT
>TRBJ1-5|TRBV7-9|NA|TRBD1
CASSLGDRDNQPQHF
TGTGCCAGCAGCTTAGGAGACAGGGACAATCAGCCCCAGCATTTT
>TRBJ1-1|TRBV2|NA|NA
CASSEQNTEAFF
TGTGCCAGCAGTGAACAGAACACTGAAGCTTTCTTT
>TRBJ2-3|TRBV6-5|NA|NA
CASGRRDTQYF
TGTGCCAGCGGGCGGAGGGATACGCAGTATTTT
>TRBJ1-2|TRBV28|once|TRBD1
CASSSGTEAYGYTF
TGTGCCAGCAGTTCCGGGACAGAGGCCTATGGCTACACCTTC
>TRBJ2-2|TRBV30|once|NA
CACLDYANTGELFF
TGTGCCTGCCTCGACTACGCGAACACCGGGGAGCTGTTTTTT
>TRBJ2-5|TRBV5-1|NA|TRBD1
CASSLVGTGRETQYF
TGCGCCAGCAGCTTGGTCGGGACAGGGCGCGAGACCCAGTACTTC
>TRBJ2-7|TRBV2|NA|NA
CASTFSGGRGSYEQYF
TGTGCCAGCACCTTCTCTGGGGGGCGCGGGTCCTACGAGCAGTACTTC
>TRBJ1-5|TRBV6-5|NA|NA
CASKLMLTGNQPQHF
TGTGCCAGCAAATTAATGTTAACGGGCAATCAGCCCCAGCATTTT
>TRBJ1-1|TRBV30|NA|NA
CAWSALVGGTEAFF
TGTGCCTGGAGCGCCCTCGTGGGGGGCACTGAAGCTTTCTTT
>TRBJ1-1|TRBV4-1|NA|NA
CASSQDQGREAFF
TGCGCCAGCAGCCAAGATCAGGGGCGTGAAGCTTTCTTT
>TRBJ2-3|TRBV29-1|few|NA
CSVDKVLSTDTQYF
TGCAGCGTTGATAAGGTTTTAAGCACAGATACGCAGTATTTT
>TRBJ1-6|TRBV30|NA|NA
CAWQFESPLHF
TGTGCCTGGCAGTTCGAATCACCCCTCCACTTT